A selection of T cell receptor beta chains follows, all from one sample in a study of shared clonotypes between healthy human individuals. The protocol was immunoSEQ multiplex PCR, while the TCRdb copy is restricted to in-frame clones and leaves out a portion. The profile shows under 600,000 clones, around 97% of them singletons. The sample was naive CD4+ T cells sorted from blood. These receptors were obtained from a woman between 25 and 40 years old in good health. Both conserved end residues are trimmed from each CDR3. A D gene is named only where the DNA matches it firmly.

d_gene | j_gene | v_gene | CDR3aa
TRBD1 | TRBJ2-3 | TRBV29-1 | SIPGQRSTDTQY
TRBD1 | TRBJ1-2 | TRBV19 | ASSPRTGQHPYGYT
NA | TRBJ1-5 | TRBV7-6 | ASSLSQDRNQPQH
NA | TRBJ2-2 | TRBV5-1 | ASSLTTGHNTGELF
TRBD2 | TRBJ2-1 | TRBV19 | ASSRGGSYNEQF
NA | TRBJ2-5 | TRBV30 | AWNRGQGLSYQETQY
TRBD1 | TRBJ1-5 | TRBV7-2 | ASSSRPGGSQPQH
TRBD2 | TRBJ2-1 | TRBV6-5 | ASSYSGLAVNEQF
TRBD2 | TRBJ2-3 | TRBV5-4 | ASKKAGGQKDTQY
NA | TRBJ1-2 | TRBV25-1 | ASSVQVDYGYT
NA | TRBJ2-5 | TRBV18 | ASSPGTPQETQY
NA | TRBJ2-3 | TRBV28 | ASSFSSVNTQY
NA | TRBJ2-7 | TRBV28 | ASSLTVPAYEQY
TRBD1 | TRBJ2-1 | TRBV2 | ASRQGRAYNEQF
NA | TRBJ2-5 | TRBV10-3 | AIRNRGPINQETQY
NA | TRBJ2-1 | TRBV18 | ASSPPGTYSYNEQF
NA | TRBJ1-2 | TRBV9 | ASSVGDPNYGYT
TRBD2 | TRBJ2-1 | TRBV6-1 | ASSAWTSGYNEQF
TRBD1 | TRBJ2-2 | TRBV28 | ASSLGYIRTGKNGELF
NA | TRBJ2-3 | TRBV18 | ASSPPVTTDTQY